The 2 T cell receptor beta chains below all came from one sample that was sequenced in a study of cytomegalovirus exposure and HLA in healthy donors. The PCR used 60 Vbeta and 13 Jbeta primers. Libraries were prepared by immunoSEQ multiplex PCR; TCRdb keeps only in-frame clonotypes and omits some of them. The data contain about 160,000 clones, 75% of them singletons. Sequencing input: PBMCs. Receptors originate from a woman in her fifties or sixties in good health and CMV-seropositive.

Concerning this clone: A read error is likely, as this CDR3 ends without the conserved phenylalanine or tryptophan. The chain joins TRBV13 to TRBJ1-2; 12 nucleotides align to TRBD1. Losses at the gene ends were 6 bases for V and 3 bases for J; bases not matched to a gene: 8. CDR3 length: 16 amino acids. Germline V CDR1 and CDR2: PRHDT, FYEKMQ (reference sequence). The CDR3 loop is CASSFSGQGAYYGYTS. The DNA for the CDR3 is TGTGCCAGCAGTTTTTCGGGACAGGGGGCCTACTATGGCTACACCTCC.

The chain recombines TRBV9 with TRBJ1-3, with 9 nucleotides matching TRBD1. The germline V gene encodes CDR1 SGDLS and CDR2 YYNGEE. V lost 3 bases and J lost 1; bases outside the gene matches: 5. The CDR3 contains 16 residues. CDR3 nucleotides: TGTGCCAGCAGCGCGGGACAGGGATTTTCTGGAAACACCATATATTTT. Its translation: CASSAGQGFSGNTIYF.